This record looks at one T cell receptor (beta chain) sequence and its context. Its antigen is still unknown. The entry originates in a study of T-cell reconstitution after alpha-beta-depleted transplantation in children. For TCRbeta, the library was prepared with unique molecular identifiers. From the PCR reads, TCRdb called clonotypes with MiXCR, one entry per CDR3 protein. The sample contains fewer than 250,000 distinct CDR3 sequences, approximately 15% of which appear only once. Per germline, CDR1 SGHNT and CDR2 YENEEA. The CDR3 has 15 amino acids. The V and J ends lost 0 bases and 0 bases respectively, with 9 bases between them. Overall study findings and caveats: Alpha-beta T cells about two months after transplant reportedly derived from several hundred expanded graft clones. A year had passed since transplant, and T-cell counts and diversity by then came mostly from newly produced T cells. Some patients showed high day-60 TCRbeta diversity, which derived from surviving recipient T cells and thymic progenitors.

The material sequenced was PBMCs, mostly from graft donor cells, taken 360 days after TCRalphabeta/CD19-depleted stem cell transplant. The sequence derives from a male patient between 2 and 10 years old who had a stem cell transplant for acute lymphoblastic leukemia, so the T cells may come from the graft donor. This chain links TRBV11-3 with TRBJ2-7, with D possibly being TRBD1 (6 bases). DNA for the CDR3: TGTGCCAGCAGCTTAGACTGGGGGCCCTCCTACGAGCAGTACTTC. This gives the protein CASSLDWGPSYEQYF.